The next 24 T cell receptor beta chains were all read from a single sample in a study of cytomegalovirus exposure and HLA in healthy donors (dated by TCRdb to the late 2010s). Library preparation was by the immunoSEQ multiplex PCR assay. For the multiplex PCR, a mixture combining 60 forward primers for TCR Vbeta segments and 13 reverse primers for TCR Jbeta segments was used. What TCRdb holds here is the immuneACCESS table cut down to in-frame rearrangements. Part of the clones is not present; checked against another copy, under half of the missing clones reflect an unresolved V gene, and the others are unexplained. For this sample there are approximately 110,000 clones; around two thirds appear just once. Of the sample, 3.8% falls within the top ten clones. Sequencing was performed on PBMCs. The origin of the receptors is a man aged 25-40 years in good health and CMV-seropositive.

This clone has only a few counts. The chain couples TRBV27 to TRBJ1-4; D gene uncertain. Germline V CDR1 and CDR2: MNHEY, SMNVEV (reference sequence). Between the trimmed V and J ends, which lost 6 bases and 2 bases, there was a span of 10 bases. The CDR3 spans 14 residues. The chain's CDR3 is CASSTVGTNEKLFF. For the CDR3, the DNA is TGTGCCAGCAGCACCGTCGGGACTAATGAAAAACTGTTTTTT.

V and J are TRBV9 and TRBJ2-3, with D tentatively TRBD2 (7 bases). Germline values: CDR1 SGDLS, CDR2 YYNGEE. The CDR3 is made up of 15 amino acids. Deletions cut 2 bases from V and 2 bases from J, with 12 bases between. In nucleotides, the CDR3 is TGTGCCAGCAGCGTTGGGGGGGGCTACACAGATACGCAGTATTTT. Translating gives CASSVGGGYTDTQYF.

On this clone: No DNA is shown, since the ends of the CDR3 on it are uncertain; the CDR3 is the one TCRdb lists. This rearrangement joins TRBV7-9 to TRBJ2-7; no check of the table's D call, TRBD1, against the DNA was made. CDR1 and CDR2 from the germline V gene are SEHNR and FQNEAQ (reference sequence). The CDR3 length equals 13 residues, ends included. The CDR3 loop is CASSFGQGYEQYF.

The chain links TRBV19 to TRBJ2-7, with TRBD2 as a possible D gene (6 bases). V was shortened by 2 bases and J by 7 bases, with 15 bases between the two germline ends. The CDR3 totals 14 residues. Germline assignment: CDR1 LNHDA and CDR2 SQIVND (reference sequence). In DNA, the CDR3 is TGTGCCAGTAGTATAAACCGGATCGGGGGAGAGCAGTACTTC. Translation gives CASSINRIGGEQYF. Full variable domain (missing parts from reference TRBV19 and TRBJ2-7): DGGITQSPKYLFRKEGQNVTLSCEQNLNHDAMYWYRQDPGQGLRLIYYSQIVNDFQKGDIAEGYSVSREKKESFPLTVTSAQKNPTAFYLCASSINRIGGEQYFGPGTRLTVT.

The gene calls are TRBV7-9 and TRBJ2-2, with D unresolved. The CDR3 covers 14 residues. Germline CDR1 SEHNR, CDR2 FQNEAQ (reference sequence). V lost 5 bases and J 1 base, leaving 8 bases between the germline ends. The chain's CDR3 is CASSRSGNTGELFF. CDR3 DNA: TGTGCCAGCAGCCGATCGGGGAACACCGGGGAGCTGTTTTTT.

This clone was picked up one time. V usage is TRBV2 and J usage is TRBJ2-7; 9 positions match TRBD1. Losses at the gene ends were 2 bases for V and 4 bases for J; bases not matched to a gene: 3. In germline, CDR1 is SNHLY, CDR2 FYNNEI. There are 14 residues in the CDR3. CDR3 sequence: CASSEYRGLYEQYF. CDR3 nucleotides: TGTGCCAGCAGTGAATACAGGGGGCTATACGAGCAGTACTTC.

The rearrangement joins TRBV5-5 to TRBJ1-1; D perhaps matches TRBD1 (6 bases). The V end was cut by 4 bases, the J end by 4 bases, with 17 bases between. The CDR3 length is 15 residues. Germline V gives CDR1 SGHKS, CDR2 YYEKEE (reference sequence). The CDR3 coding sequence is TGTGCCAGCAGCAAACGCAGGGGTCCGGGCACTGAAGCTTTCTTT. It encodes CASSKRRGPGTEAFF.

The chain employs TRBV30 and TRBJ1-5; tentatively, D is TRBD1 (5 bases). There are 13 residues in the CDR3. The ends were cut back, 1 base at V and 3 bases at J, with 7 bases in the middle. Germline V gene sequence: CDR1 GTSNPN, CDR2 SVGIG (reference sequence). This CDR3 is CAWSAGPNQPQHF. CDR3 DNA sequence: TGTGCCTGGAGTGCAGGGCCCAATCAGCCCCAGCATTTT.

The V call is TRBV13, the J call TRBJ2-7; 7 bases are shared with TRBD2. This CDR3 has 15 residues. After removal of 4 bases from V and 0 bases from J, the junction contained 6 bases not matched to a gene. Germline CDR1 and CDR2: PRHDT and FYEKMQ (reference sequence). CDR3 coding DNA: TGTGCCAGCAGCTGGGGGAGGGGCGGCTCCTACGAGCAGTACTTC. Translation: CASSWGRGGSYEQYF.

The chain is built from TRBV19 and TRBJ2-1, with D perhaps TRBD1 (8 bases). The ends were cut back, 5 bases at V and 10 bases at J, with 21 bases in the middle. The CDR3 runs to 15 residues. Germline V lookup: CDR1 LNHDA, CDR2 SQIVND (reference sequence). The CDR3 is CASSSIDRGGIEQFF. In nucleotides, the CDR3 is TGTGCCAGTAGTTCGATAGACAGGGGAGGGATAGAGCAGTTCTTC.

The chain recombines TRBV5-1 with TRBJ1-6; D is ambiguous. This CDR3 contains 15 residues. Germline assignment: CDR1 SGHRS and CDR2 YFSETQ. Trimming cost V 4 bases and J 6 bases, with 14 bases left between them. CDR3 loop: CASSQQWGGNSPLHF. CDR3 nucleotide sequence: TGCGCCAGCAGCCAACAATGGGGAGGTAATTCACCCCTCCACTTT.

V usage is TRBV2 and J usage is TRBJ2-7; 9 positions agree with TRBD1. Trimming at V came to 7 bases and at J to 0 bases, leaving 4 bases not matched to a gene. The germline CDR1 and CDR2 sequences are SNHLY and FYNNEI. The CDR3 has 14 amino acids. The DNA for the CDR3 is TGTGCCAGCACCGGGACAGGGAGCTCCTACGAGCAGTACTTC. Encoded protein: CASTGTGSSYEQYF.

V usage is TRBV9 and J usage is TRBJ1-5; D may be TRBD1 (5 bases). This CDR3 is built from 15 residues. Germline loops: CDR1 SGDLS, CDR2 YYNGEE. With 0 bases removed from V and 6 bases from J, the gap between germline ends came to 13 bases. The CDR3 protein is CASSVAGGRGQPQHF. The CDR3, as DNA: TGTGCCAGCAGCGTAGCCGGGGGGAGAGGTCAGCCCCAGCATTTT. The whole variable domain, filled in from reference TRBV9 and TRBJ1-5, reads DSGVTQTPKHLITATGQRVTLRCSPRSGDLSVYWYQQSLDQGLQFLIQYYNGEERAKGNILERFSAQQFPDLHSELNLSSLELGDSALYFCASSVAGGRGQPQHFGDGTRLSIL.

The V call is TRBV6-5, the J call TRBJ2-3; TRBD1 is a possible D gene (6 bases). V lost 0 bases, J lost 3 bases, and 10 bases lay in between. The germline V gene encodes CDR1 MNHEY and CDR2 SVGAGI. The CDR3 has 15 residues. The CDR3 nucleotides are TGTGCCAGCAGTTACTCCGCAGGGGAAACAGATACGCAGTATTTT. Protein: CASSYSAGETDTQYF.

The CDR3 spells CATSSNRPGDGYTF. The CDR3 DNA reads TGTGCCACCAGCAGCAATCGACCGGGGGATGGCTACACCTTC. V and J are TRBV15 and TRBJ1-2; TRBD1 might be the D (5 bases). With 3 bases removed from V and 6 bases from J, the gap between germline ends came to 14 bases. CDR1 and CDR2 (germline): LNHNV, YYDKDF (reference sequence). CDR3 size: 14 residues. The complete variable domain, with remaining parts taken from reference TRBV15 and TRBJ1-2, reads DAMVIQNPRYQVTQFGKPVTLSCSQTLNHNVMYWYQQKSSQAPKLLFHYYDKDFNNEADTPDNFQSRRPNTSFCFLDIRSPGLGDTAMYLCATSSNRPGDGYTFGSGTRLTVV.

This chain links TRBV6-5 with TRBJ1-5; D perhaps matches TRBD1 (5 bases). The CDR3 consists of 14 residues. V lost 6 bases, J lost 0 bases, and 9 bases lay in between. Germline loops: CDR1 MNHEY, CDR2 SVGAGI. The CDR3 region is CASSPGGSNQPQHF. In nucleotides, the CDR3 is TGTGCCAGCAGCCCCGGGGGTAGCAATCAGCCCCAGCATTTT.

The rearrangement joins TRBV4-1 to TRBJ1-5; 7 positions match TRBD1. Germline loops: CDR1 MGHRA, CDR2 YSYEKL. CDR3 length equals 14 residues. The V and J ends lost 1 base and 6 bases, in that order; junction bases with no gene match: 3. CDR3 nucleotides: TGCGCCAGCAGCCAAGTACAGGGGATTCAGCCCCAGCATTTT. Protein product: CASSQVQGIQPQHF.

CDR3 bases: TGTGCCAGCTTCAGGGGCCCTAATGAAAAACTGTTTTTT. Its protein is CASFRGPNEKLFF. This chain connects TRBV18 to TRBJ1-4; tentatively, D is TRBD1 (6 bases). This CDR3 is 13 amino acids long. Germline V CDR1 and CDR2: KGHSH, LQKENI. The germline V and J ends were trimmed by 7 bases and 3 bases, with 9 bases remaining between them.

The rearrangement uses TRBV6-5 and TRBJ1-3, with D unresolved. V lost 6 bases and J 0 bases, leaving 9 bases between the germline ends. CDR1 and CDR2 (germline): MNHEY, SVGAGI. This CDR3 comprises 14 residues. CDR3 amino acids: CASRPGSSGNTIYF. CDR3 in DNA: TGTGCCAGCAGACCCGGGAGCTCTGGAAACACCATATATTTT.

This chain joins TRBV2 and TRBJ2-1; D is undetermined. CDR1 SNHLY and CDR2 FYNNEI come from the germline V gene. Trimming took 1 base from V and 0 from J, leaving 7 bases between them. The CDR3 has 15 residues. The CDR3 spells CASSEGGSSYNEQFF. CDR3 in DNA: TGTGCCAGCAGTGAAGGAGGCTCCTCCTACAATGAGCAGTTCTTC.

The genes are TRBV30 and TRBJ1-2; D ambiguous. CDR1 is GTSNPN, CDR2 SVGIG, per germline (reference sequence). Trimming took off 3 bases at V and 4 bases at J, with 12 bases between the two ends. The CDR3 is 13 residues long. CDR3 region: CAWSKSISYGYTF. The CDR3 DNA reads TGTGCCTGGAGCAAATCGATCAGCTATGGCTACACCTTC.

The gene calls are TRBV6-5 and TRBJ1-2; the D gene is possibly TRBD1 (5 bases). The V end was cut by 4 bases, the J end by 13 bases, with 13 bases between. Germline values: CDR1 MNHEY, CDR2 SVGAGI. There are 11 residues in the CDR3. The CDR3 spells CASSFQQVLTF. As DNA, the CDR3 is TGTGCCAGCAGTTTCCAACAGGTTCTCACCTTC.

V and J are TRBV6-1 and TRBJ2-1, with a weak D call TRBD2 (5 bases). Trimming left V 6 bases short and J 3 bases short, with 9 bases between. This CDR3 has 13 amino acids. In germline, CDR1 is MNHNS, CDR2 SASEGT. The CDR3 region is CASRLVLYNEQFF. CDR3 sequence (DNA): TGTGCCAGCAGACTAGTTCTCTACAATGAGCAGTTCTTC.

The J gene is TRBJ2-5, the V gene TRBV7-3, with 10 bases that match TRBD2. Germline-derived CDR1 and CDR2 are SGHTA and FQGTGA. V trimming: 2 bases; J trimming: 2 bases; junction bases outside the gene matches: 5. CDR3 length equals 16 residues. CDR3 sequence: CASSLRVAGGQETQYF. CDR3 bases: TGTGCCAGCAGCTTACGGGTAGCGGGGGGACAAGAGACCCAGTACTTC.